Shown below are 18 T cell receptor beta chains from a single sample sequenced in a study of T cell responses to AZD1222 COVID-19 vaccine. Sequencing used immunoSEQ multiplex PCR; TCRdb keeps in-frame clones, though not all of them. The top ten hold roughly 5.6% of the sample, which has approximately 150,000 clones, about 93% seen once. Specimen: peripheral blood, collected on day 0 of AZD1222 vaccination. Source of these receptors: an adult in good health.

The chain uses TRBV27 and TRBJ2-3, with D perhaps matching TRBD1 (5 bases). Germline V gene lookup returns CDR1 MNHEY and CDR2 SMNVEV (reference sequence). The CDR3 runs 12 residues. Trimming took 4 bases from V and 10 from J, leaving 12 bases between them. In DNA, the CDR3 is TGTGCCAGCAGTTCAGGGCACTGGGCGCAGTATTTT. It yields the protein CASSSGHWAQYF.

The V gene is TRBV11-3, the J gene TRBJ2-5; 8 bases are shared with TRBD1. V lost 5 bases, J lost 5 bases, and 10 bases stayed unmatched. The CDR3 loop spans 15 amino acids. Germline CDR1 and CDR2: SGHNT and YENEEA. CDR3 in amino acids: CASSHGRQGLETQYF. The CDR3 region has the DNA TGTGCCAGCAGCCACGGCCGACAGGGGTTGGAGACCCAGTACTTC.

The V and J genes are TRBV5-1 and TRBJ2-7; possibly TRBD1 for D (6 bases). CDR3 length: 14 amino acids. Between the trimmed V and J ends, which lost 3 bases and 3 bases, there was a span of 13 bases. Per the germline V gene, CDR1 is SGHRS and CDR2 is YFSETQ. For the CDR3, the DNA is TGCGCCAGCAGCTCCGGACAGAGAATCTACGAGCAGTACTTC. Encoded protein: CASSSGQRIYEQYF.

V is TRBV29-1 and J is TRBJ1-2, with D unresolved. The CDR3 length is 8 residues. Germline V gene lookup returns CDR1 SQVTM and CDR2 ANQGSEA. V was clipped by 7 bases and J by 6 bases, with 3 bases between them. CDR3 bases: TGCAGCGCCGATGGCTACACCTTC. Translated, it gives CSADGYTF. Together with reference TRBV29-1 and TRBJ1-2, the CDR3 gives the full variable domain: SAVISQKPSRDICQRGTSLTIQCQVDSQVTMMFWYRQQPGQSLTLIATANQGSEATYESGFVIDKFPISRPNLTFSTLTVSNMSPEDSSIYLCSADGYTFGSGTRLTVV.

The chain combines TRBV29-1 with TRBJ1-2; 8 bases align to TRBD1. V dropped 7 bases and J dropped 3; count of bases not matched to a gene: 4. The CDR3 sequence is 12 residues long. CDR1 and CDR2 (germline): SQVTM, ANQGSEA. This CDR3 reads CSAEGQDYGYTF. CDR3 nucleotides: TGCAGCGCTGAGGGACAGGACTATGGCTACACCTTC.

The chain has TRBV27 and TRBJ2-5; 12 bases fit TRBD2. The CDR3 sequence is 17 residues long. Per germline, CDR1 MNHEY and CDR2 SMNVEV (reference sequence). V lost 4 bases to trimming and J lost 2 bases; unmatched junction nucleotides: 8. The DNA of the CDR3 is TGTGCCAGCAGTTCGAACCAACTAGCGGGGGGACAAGAGACCCAGTACTTC. Translation gives CASSSNQLAGGQETQYF.

This chain joins TRBV5-1 and TRBJ1-2; 9 nucleotides line up with TRBD1. The CDR3 has 15 amino acids. Germline V gene data show CDR1 as SGHRS and CDR2 as YFSETQ. V shed 0 bases, J shed 4 bases, and the junction held 4 bases outside the gene matches. CDR3 sequence: CASSLGSGQGYGYTF. CDR3 DNA sequence: TGCGCCAGCAGCTTGGGCTCGGGACAGGGCTATGGCTACACCTTC. The variable domain in full, with the rest retrieved from reference TRBV5-1 and TRBJ1-2, is KAGVTQTPRYLIKTRGQQVTLSCSPISGHRSVSWYQQTPGQGLQFLFEYFSETQRNKGNFPGRFSGRQFSNSRSEMNVSTLELGDSALYLCASSLGSGQGYGYTFGSGTRLTVV.

This chain joins TRBV28 and TRBJ2-7, with 10 bases aligning to TRBD1. Trimming at V came to 3 bases and at J to 3 bases, leaving 14 bases not matched to a gene. CDR1 and CDR2 from the germline V gene are MDHEN and SYDVKM. The CDR3 consists of 18 residues. CDR3 loop: CASSFRPSGQGIVYEQYF. CDR3 nucleotide sequence: TGTGCCAGCAGTTTTAGACCCTCGGGACAGGGGATAGTCTACGAGCAGTACTTC.

The chain is built from TRBV11-2 and TRBJ2-2; a weak D match, TRBD2 (6 bases). CDR1 is SGHAT, CDR2 FQNNGV, per germline. V lost 1 base, J lost 7 bases, and 13 bases lay in between. This CDR3 has 15 residues. The CDR3 spells CASSLGGGLVGELFF. The DNA for the CDR3 is TGTGCCAGCAGCTTAGGCGGAGGGTTAGTCGGGGAGCTGTTTTTT.

This chain uses TRBV10-3 with TRBJ1-2; D is perhaps TRBD1 (5 bases). V lost 7 bases, J lost 6 bases, and 12 bases lay in between. The CDR3 has 12 amino acids. Per the germline V gene, CDR1 is ENHRY and CDR2 is SYGVKD. CDR3 nucleotide sequence: TGTGCCATCACTGGACTAGGGGATGGCTACACCTTC. Its protein product is CAITGLGDGYTF.

The J gene is TRBJ1-6, the V gene TRBV4-1, with D maybe TRBD1 (5 bases). Trimming left V 0 bases short and J 7 bases short, with 16 bases between. The CDR3 extends over 17 amino acids. Germline V CDR1 and CDR2: MGHRA, YSYEKL. Written as DNA, the CDR3 is TGCGCCAGCAGCCAAGATCAGTGGACACTGGACAATTCACCCCTCCACTTT. Encoded protein: CASSQDQWTLDNSPLHF.

In its sample, this clone was seen once. The J gene is TRBJ2-1, the V gene TRBV6-5; TRBD2 agrees at 8 bases. The germline gives CDR1 MNHEY, CDR2 SVGAGI. The CDR3 has 14 residues. The V gene end was trimmed by 5 bases and the J gene end by 3 bases; junction bases not matched to a gene: 3. The CDR3 loop is CASSPAGGYNEQFF. In DNA, the CDR3 is TGTGCCAGCAGTCCCGCGGGGGGCTACAATGAGCAGTTCTTC.

The chain has TRBV29-1 and TRBJ2-3; possibly TRBD1 for D (5 bases). The CDR3 spans 13 residues. Trimming stripped 3 bases from V and 3 bases from J, with 10 bases between. Germline V CDR1 and CDR2: SQVTM, ANQGSEA. Here the CDR3 reads CSVEGQSTDTQYF. The CDR3 DNA reads TGCAGCGTTGAGGGGCAATCAACAGATACGCAGTATTTT.

The chain uses TRBV11-2 and TRBJ2-7; 9 bases agree with TRBD2. CDR3 length equals 15 residues. V lost 2 bases and J lost 2; bases outside the gene matches: 4. CDR1 is SGHAT and CDR2 is FQNNGV in the germline V gene. CDR3 sequence reads: CASSLLSGRAYEQYF. DNA for the CDR3: TGTGCCAGCAGCTTACTTAGCGGGAGAGCCTACGAGCAGTACTTC.

A note on this clone: The sample contains more than one DNA sequence encoding this CDR3. The J gene is TRBJ1-2, the V gene TRBV19; 9 bases agree with TRBD1. CDR3 size: 13 residues. In germline, CDR1 is LNHDA, CDR2 SQIVND (reference sequence). V shed 4 bases and J 6 bases; nucleotides not matched to a gene: 3. For the CDR3, the DNA is TGTGCCAGTAGTAGCGGGACAGGGCATGGCTACACCTTC. The encoded protein is CASSSGTGHGYTF.

This chain connects TRBV28 to TRBJ2-3; D is unresolved. This CDR3 comprises 15 residues. Deletions cut 5 bases from V and 8 bases from J, with 20 bases between. From germline, CDR1 is MDHEN and CDR2 SYDVKM. The CDR3 region has the DNA TGTGCCAGCAGTCCCCCCCTTCTATCTGGAACTACGCAGTATTTT. It encodes CASSPPLLSGTTQYF.

The rearrangement joins TRBV15 to TRBJ2-1, with 8 bases aligning to TRBD2. J gave up 8 bases and V 0 bases, and 12 bases lay outside the gene matches. The CDR3 spans 17 residues. Germline V gene data show CDR1 as LNHNV and CDR2 as YYDKDF (reference sequence). Written as DNA, the CDR3 is TGTGCCACCAGCAGAGATGGGATGGCTAGCGGGTTGGATGAGCAGTTCTTC. Protein sequence: CATSRDGMASGLDEQFF.

The rearrangement joins TRBV5-1 to TRBJ1-1; D remains ambiguous. V was shortened by 5 bases and J by 0 bases, with 8 bases between the two germline ends. There are 13 residues in the CDR3. Germline-derived CDR1 and CDR2 are SGHRS and YFSETQ. CDR3 sequence: CASRMTLNTEAFF. The CDR3 DNA reads TGCGCCAGCAGAATGACGTTGAACACTGAAGCTTTCTTT.